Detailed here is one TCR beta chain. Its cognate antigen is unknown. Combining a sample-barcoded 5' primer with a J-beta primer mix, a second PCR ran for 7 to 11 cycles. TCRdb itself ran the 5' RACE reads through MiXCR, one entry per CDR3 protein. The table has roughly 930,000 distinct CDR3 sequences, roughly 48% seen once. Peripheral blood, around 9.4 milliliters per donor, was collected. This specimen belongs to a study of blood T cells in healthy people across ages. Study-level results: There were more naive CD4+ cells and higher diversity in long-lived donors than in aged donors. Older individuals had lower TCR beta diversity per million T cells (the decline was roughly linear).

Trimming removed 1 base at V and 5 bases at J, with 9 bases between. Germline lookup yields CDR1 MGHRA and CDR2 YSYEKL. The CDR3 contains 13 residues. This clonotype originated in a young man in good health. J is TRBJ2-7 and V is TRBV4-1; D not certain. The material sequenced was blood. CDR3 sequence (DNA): TGCGCCAGCAGCCAAGGGTCATGGAACGAGCAGTACTTC. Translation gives CASSQGSWNEQYF.